This T cell receptor (beta chain) is from a study of blood T cell repertoires in COVID-19. Study-wide context: Whether acute or convalescent, the COVID-19 samples came from the United States, Italy and Spain. T cells, B-cell-depleted T cells, or PBMCs provided the cDNA or gDNA that served as material.

Authors' methods: Researchers report that nucleated cell counts were estimated from reference gene primer amplification. The assay was immunoSEQ multiplex PCR, and TCRdb's table has in-frame clones only and misses some. The V and J calls and the clone size are those of that table, but D and trimming were determined from the DNA. The data contain some 170,000 clones, approximately 86% of them singletons. This clone was seen only once. The CDR3 contains 14 residues. From germline, CDR1 is LNHDA and CDR2 SQIVND (reference sequence). The V gene end was trimmed by 6 bases and the J gene end by 2 bases; junction bases not matched to a gene: 6.

The source of this sequence is a woman aged 45-60 years with acute or convalescent COVID-19. Input material: peripheral blood. V usage is TRBV19 and J usage is TRBJ2-5; 7 positions agree with TRBD2. The CDR3 bases are TGTGCCAGTAGCCCCGGGGGGATTCAAGAGACCCAGTACTTC. This sequence encodes CASSPGGIQETQYF.